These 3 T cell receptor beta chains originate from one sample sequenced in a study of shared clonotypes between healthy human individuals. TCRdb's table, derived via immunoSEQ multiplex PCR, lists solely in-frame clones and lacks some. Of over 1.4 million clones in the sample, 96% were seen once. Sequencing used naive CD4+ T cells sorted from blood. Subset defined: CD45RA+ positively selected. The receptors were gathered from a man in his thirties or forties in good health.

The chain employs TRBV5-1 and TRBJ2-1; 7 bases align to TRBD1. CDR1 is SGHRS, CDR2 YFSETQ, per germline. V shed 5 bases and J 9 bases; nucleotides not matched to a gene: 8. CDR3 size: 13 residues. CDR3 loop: CASRLTQGLEQFF. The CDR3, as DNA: TGCGCCAGCAGGCTCACACAGGGGCTTGAGCAGTTCTTC. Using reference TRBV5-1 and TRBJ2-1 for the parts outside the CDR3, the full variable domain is KAGVTQTPRYLIKTRGQQVTLSCSPISGHRSVSWYQQTPGQGLQFLFEYFSETQRNKGNFPGRFSGRQFSNSRSEMNVSTLELGDSALYLCASRLTQGLEQFFGPGTRLTVL.

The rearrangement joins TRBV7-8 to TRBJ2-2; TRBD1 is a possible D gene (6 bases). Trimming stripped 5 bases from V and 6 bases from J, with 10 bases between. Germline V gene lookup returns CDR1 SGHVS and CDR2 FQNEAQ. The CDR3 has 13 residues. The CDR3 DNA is TGTGCCAGCAGCGTAAACAGGGCCGGGGAGCTGTTTTTT. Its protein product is CASSVNRAGELFF.

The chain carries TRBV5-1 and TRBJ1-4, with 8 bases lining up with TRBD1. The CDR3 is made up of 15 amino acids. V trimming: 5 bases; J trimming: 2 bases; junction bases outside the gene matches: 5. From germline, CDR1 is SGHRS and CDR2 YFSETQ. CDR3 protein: CASRPGGSTNEKLFF. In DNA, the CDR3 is TGCGCCAGCAGGCCAGGGGGCTCTACTAATGAAAAACTGTTTTTT.